Described below is a single TCR beta chain sequence and its context. The V gene's germline CDR1 is KGHSH and CDR2 LQKENI. The CDR3 extends over 13 amino acids. V trimming: 5 bases; J trimming: 3 bases; junction bases outside the gene matches: 3. This sample stems from a study of blood T cell repertoires in COVID-19. Overall study: There were acute and convalescent COVID-19 samples, and they came from the United States, Italy and Spain. Sources were T cells, B-cell-depleted T cells, or PBMCs; the material itself was cDNA or gDNA.

Original analysis: How many nucleated cells were present was estimated from reference gene primer amplification. Sequenced by immunoSEQ multiplex PCR; TCRdb stores in-frame clones only, minus some. V and J calls and clone size follow that table, whereas D and trimming were derived from the DNA. The sample has 120,000 to 150,000 clones, approximately 85% seen once. The Seattle patients joined while their infection was active and were tracked longitudinally afterward. This clonotype originated in a woman in her sixties with COVID-19, enrolled during active disease. The sample was peripheral blood. The chain carries TRBV18 and TRBJ1-1; 7 bases agree with TRBD1. The CDR3 sequence: CASSSQGDTEAFF. CDR3 sequence (DNA): TGTGCCAGCTCAAGTCAGGGGGACACTGAAGCTTTCTTT.